This T cell receptor beta chain was recovered during a study of control samples from healthy donors and cancer patients. CDR3 length: 14 amino acids. V lost 2 bases, J lost 8 bases, and 6 bases stayed unmatched. The germline V gene has CDR1 SEHNR and CDR2 FQNEAQ (reference sequence). Libraries were prepared by immunoSEQ multiplex PCR; TCRdb keeps only in-frame clonotypes and omits some of them. Here the sample spans 35,000 to 50,000 clones, about 87% being singletons. The chain links TRBV7-9 to TRBJ1-1; TRBD1 matches at 9 bases. The TCR sequence derives from a woman aged 60-70 years with lung cancer. The source material was PBMCs. The DNA for the CDR3 is TGTGCCAGCAGCTTAACTTGGACAGGGGCCGAAGCTTTCTTT. Encoded protein: CASSLTWTGAEAFF.